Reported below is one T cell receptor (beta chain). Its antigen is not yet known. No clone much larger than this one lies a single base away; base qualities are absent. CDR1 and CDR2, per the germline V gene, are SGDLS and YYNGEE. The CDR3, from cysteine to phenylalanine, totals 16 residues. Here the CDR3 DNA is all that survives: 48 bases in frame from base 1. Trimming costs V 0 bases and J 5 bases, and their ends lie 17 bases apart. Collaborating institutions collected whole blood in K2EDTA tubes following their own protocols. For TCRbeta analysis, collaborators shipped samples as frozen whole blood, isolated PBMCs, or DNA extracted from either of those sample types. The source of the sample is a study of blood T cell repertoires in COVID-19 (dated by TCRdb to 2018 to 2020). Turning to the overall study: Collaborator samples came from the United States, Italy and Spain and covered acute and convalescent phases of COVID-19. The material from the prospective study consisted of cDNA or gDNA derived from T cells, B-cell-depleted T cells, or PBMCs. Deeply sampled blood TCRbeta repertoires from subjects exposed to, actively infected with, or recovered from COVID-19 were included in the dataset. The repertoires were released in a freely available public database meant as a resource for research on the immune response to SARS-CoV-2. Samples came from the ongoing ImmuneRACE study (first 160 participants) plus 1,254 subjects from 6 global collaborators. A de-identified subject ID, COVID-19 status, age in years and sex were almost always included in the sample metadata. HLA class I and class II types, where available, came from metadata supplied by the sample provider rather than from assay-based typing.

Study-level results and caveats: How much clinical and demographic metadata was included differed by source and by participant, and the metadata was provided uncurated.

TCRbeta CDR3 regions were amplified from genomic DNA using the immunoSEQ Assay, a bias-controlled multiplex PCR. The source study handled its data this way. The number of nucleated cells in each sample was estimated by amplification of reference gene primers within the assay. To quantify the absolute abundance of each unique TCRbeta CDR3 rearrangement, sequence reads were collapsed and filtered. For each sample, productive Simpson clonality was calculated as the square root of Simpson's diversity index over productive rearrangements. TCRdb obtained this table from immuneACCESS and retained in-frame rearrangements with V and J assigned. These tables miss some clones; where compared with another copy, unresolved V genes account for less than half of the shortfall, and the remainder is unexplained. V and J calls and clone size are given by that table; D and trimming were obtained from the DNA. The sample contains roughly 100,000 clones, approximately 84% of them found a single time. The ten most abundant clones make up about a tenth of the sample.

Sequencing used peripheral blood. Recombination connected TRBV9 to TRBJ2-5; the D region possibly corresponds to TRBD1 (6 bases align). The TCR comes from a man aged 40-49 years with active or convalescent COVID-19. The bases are TGTGCCAGCAGCGTAGCTACCAACTGGGGGCATGAGACCCAGTACTTC. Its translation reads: CASSVATNWGHETQYF. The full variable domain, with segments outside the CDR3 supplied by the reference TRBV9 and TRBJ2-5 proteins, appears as DSGVTQTPKHLITATGQRVTLRCSPRSGDLSVYWYQQSLDQGLQFLIQYYNGEERAKGNILERFSAQQFPDLHSELNLSSLELGDSALYFCASSVATNWGHETQYFGPGTRLLVL.